The source of this T cell receptor (beta chain) is a study of T cells in Graves' hyperthyroidism and ophthalmopathy. Notes on the study in general: Before onset, ophthalmopathy was predicted by the model a median 6.5 months earlier. The majority of expanded thyroid clonotypes above 0.001 also appeared in blood.

About 9.4 ml fresh peripheral blood yielded the PBMCs. This clonotype occurred once. Its matching antigen is unknown. The CDR3 spans 16 residues. With 2 bases clipped from V and 4 bases from J, the junction kept 3 bases outside the gene matches. CDR1 is MGHDK and CDR2 is SYGVNS in the germline V gene. TCR beta CDR3 sequences were amplified from RNA transcripts. HTBI primers drove first-round RT-PCR of the TCR CDR3. Each CDR3 protein gets one entry after TCRdb re-called the multiplex PCR reads with MiXCR. The data show about 640,000 distinct CDR3 sequences, around 20% seen once. Sequenced: blood. The rearrangement joins TRBV25-1 to TRBJ1-6, with 9 bases identical to TRBD1. The receptor's source is a man aged 25-45 years with Graves' ophthalmopathy. The CDR3: CASSETGTGYNSPLHF. The CDR3 DNA sequence: TGTGCCAGCAGTGAAACCGGGACAGGGTATAATTCACCCCTCCACTTT.